Sequencing of this T cell receptor beta chain was carried out in a study of blood T cell repertoires in COVID-19. Study in general: Both acute and convalescent COVID-19 samples were obtained from the United States, Italy and Spain. From T cells, B-cell-depleted T cells, or PBMCs came the material, which was cDNA or gDNA.

This CDR3 has 13 residues. The V end lost 2 bases, the J end lost 7 bases, and 10 bases lay between the germline ends. Germline CDR1 is SGHDT and CDR2 is YYEEEE. Original handling: Reference gene primer amplification gave nucleated cell count estimates. The data were produced by immunoSEQ multiplex PCR, yet TCRdb's version contains in-frame clones alone and is incomplete. V and J calls plus clone size are reproduced from that table; the DNA served to infer D and trimming. The sample contains under 120,000 clones, 65% to 80% of which appear only once. The sequence derives from a man between 65 and 85 years old with active or convalescent COVID-19. The chain recombines TRBV5-6 with TRBJ1-3, with D possibly being TRBD1 (5 bases). Sequencing was performed on peripheral blood. The CDR3, as DNA: TGTGCCAGCAGCTTAAGGGGCGGCAACACCATATATTTT. Encoded protein: CASSLRGGNTIYF.